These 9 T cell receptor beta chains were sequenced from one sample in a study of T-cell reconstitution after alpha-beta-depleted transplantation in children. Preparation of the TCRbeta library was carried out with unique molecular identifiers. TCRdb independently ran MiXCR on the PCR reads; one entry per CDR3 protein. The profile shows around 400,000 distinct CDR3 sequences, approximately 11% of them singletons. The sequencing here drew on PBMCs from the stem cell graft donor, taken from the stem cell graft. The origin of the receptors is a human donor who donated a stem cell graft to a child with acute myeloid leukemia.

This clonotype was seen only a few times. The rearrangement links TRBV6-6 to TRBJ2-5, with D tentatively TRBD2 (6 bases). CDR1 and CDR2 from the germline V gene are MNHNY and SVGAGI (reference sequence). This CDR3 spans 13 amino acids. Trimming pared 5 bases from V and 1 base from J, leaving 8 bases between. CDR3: CASSGRGQETQYF. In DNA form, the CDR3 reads TGTGCCAGCAGTGGGCGGGGCCAAGAGACCCAGTACTTC.

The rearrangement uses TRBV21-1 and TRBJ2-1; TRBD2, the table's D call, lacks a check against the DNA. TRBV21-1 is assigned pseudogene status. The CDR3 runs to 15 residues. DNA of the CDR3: TGTGCCAGCAGCCCAAGGCTAGCGGGGAACAATGAGCAGTTCTTC. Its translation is CASSPRLAGNNEQFF.

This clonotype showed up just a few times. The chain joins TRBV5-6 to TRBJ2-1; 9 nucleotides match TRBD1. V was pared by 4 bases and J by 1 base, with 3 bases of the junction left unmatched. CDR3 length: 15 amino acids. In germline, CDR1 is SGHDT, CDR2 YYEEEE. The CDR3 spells CASSPQGASYNEQFF. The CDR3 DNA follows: TGTGCCAGCAGCCCACAGGGGGCGTCCTACAATGAGCAGTTCTTC.

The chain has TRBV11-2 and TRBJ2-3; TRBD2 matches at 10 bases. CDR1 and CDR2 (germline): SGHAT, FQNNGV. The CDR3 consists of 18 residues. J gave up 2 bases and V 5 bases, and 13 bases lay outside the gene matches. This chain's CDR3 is CASSPSLLAGEVTDTQYF. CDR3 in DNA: TGTGCCAGCAGCCCAAGCCTTCTAGCGGGGGAAGTCACAGATACGCAGTATTTT. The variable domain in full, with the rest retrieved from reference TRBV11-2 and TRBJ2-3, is EAGVAQSPRYKIIEKRQSVAFWCNPISGHATLYWYQQILGQGPKLLIQFQNNGVVDDSQLPKDRFSAERLKGVDSTLKIQPAKLEDSAVYLCASSPSLLAGEVTDTQYFGPGTRLTVL.

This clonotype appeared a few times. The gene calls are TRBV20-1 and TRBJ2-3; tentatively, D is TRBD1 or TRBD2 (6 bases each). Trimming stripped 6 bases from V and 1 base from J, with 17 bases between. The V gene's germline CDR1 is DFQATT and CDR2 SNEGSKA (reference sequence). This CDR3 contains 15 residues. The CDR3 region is CSAPFGGVGTDTQYF. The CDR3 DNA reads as TGCAGTGCCCCCTTCGGGGGCGTAGGCACAGATACGCAGTATTTT.

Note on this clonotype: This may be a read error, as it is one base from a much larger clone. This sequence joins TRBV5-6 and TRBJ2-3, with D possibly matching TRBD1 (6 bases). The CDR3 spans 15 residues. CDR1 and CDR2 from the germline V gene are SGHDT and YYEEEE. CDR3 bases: TGTGCCAGCACCTTGGGACAAACCCTCACAGATACGCAGTATTTT. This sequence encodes CASTLGQTLTDTQYF.

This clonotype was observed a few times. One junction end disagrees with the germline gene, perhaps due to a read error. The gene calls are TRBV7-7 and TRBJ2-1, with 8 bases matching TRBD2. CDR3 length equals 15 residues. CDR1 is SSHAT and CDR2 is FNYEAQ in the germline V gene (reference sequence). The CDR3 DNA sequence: TGTGCTAGCAGCGGTTCGGGGGGGGTCTACAATGAGCAGTTCTTC. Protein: CASSGSGGVYNEQFF.

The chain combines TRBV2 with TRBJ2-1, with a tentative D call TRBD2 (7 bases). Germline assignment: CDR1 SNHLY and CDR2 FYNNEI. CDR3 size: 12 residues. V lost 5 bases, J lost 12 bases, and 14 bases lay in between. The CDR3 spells CASSRRGAGQFF. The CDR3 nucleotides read TGTGCCAGCAGTAGACGGGGGGCCGGGCAGTTCTTC. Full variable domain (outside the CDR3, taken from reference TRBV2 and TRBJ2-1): EPEVTQTPSHQVTQMGQEVILRCVPISNHLYFYWYRQILGQKVEFLVSFYNNEISEKSEIFDDQFSVERPDGSNFTLKIRSTKLEDSAMYFCASSRRGAGQFFGPGTRLTVL.

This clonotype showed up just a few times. CDR3 region: CASIGGGIDEQFF. CDR3 DNA: TGTGCCAGCATCGGCGGGGGGATAGATGAGCAGTTCTTC. J is TRBJ2-1 and V is TRBV5-5; the match to TRBD2 covers 8 bases. Per germline, CDR1 SGHKS and CDR2 YYEKEE (reference sequence). The CDR3 spans 13 residues. V gave up 6 bases and J gave up 8 bases; unmatched junction bases: 7.